These 22 T cell receptor beta chains were sequenced from one sample in a study of vaccination and CD4 T cells after COVID-19. TCRdb independently ran MiXCR on the PCR reads; one entry per CDR3 protein. The repertoire has about 21,000 distinct CDR3 sequences, roughly 56% of them found once; the top ten carry 0.85% to 1%. The sample consisted of CD4+ T cells from blood, taken before SARS-CoV-2 vaccination. These receptors were taken from a human donor who had recovered from COVID-19.

The CDR3 region has the DNA TGTGCCACCAGTGAGCCAAGAGCGGGAGTCGGCGAGACCCAGTACTTC. It is translated as CATSEPRAGVGETQYF. The chain is built from TRBV24-1 and TRBJ2-5, with 8 positions matching TRBD2. The germline V gene encodes CDR1 KGHDR and CDR2 SFDVKD. Germline trimming cut 4 bases from V and 5 bases from J; bases unmatched to any gene: 11. This CDR3 comprises 16 residues.

This CDR3 is CASSVEPTTSSYNEQFF. The CDR3 coding sequence is TGTGCCAGCAGCGTAGAACCGACTACTAGCTCCTACAATGAGCAGTTCTTC. V usage is TRBV9 and J usage is TRBJ2-1; D might be TRBD2 (5 bases). Trimming stripped 0 bases from V and 0 bases from J, with 13 bases between. CDR1 SGDLS and CDR2 YYNGEE come from the germline V gene. CDR3 size: 17 residues.

The chain is built from TRBV12-3 or TRBV12-4 and TRBJ1-5; 8 nucleotides match TRBD1. This CDR3 comprises 15 residues. Trimming at V came to 6 bases and at J to 4 bases, leaving 8 bases not matched to a gene. This CDR3 reads CASRPTGGGNQPQHF. The DNA for the CDR3 is TGTGCCAGCAGACCTACAGGGGGGGGGAATCAGCCCCAGCATTTT.

The chain uses TRBV14 and TRBJ2-5, with D uncertain. Trimming pared 2 bases from V and 2 bases from J, leaving 9 bases between. CDR1 is SGHDN and CDR2 is FVKESK in the germline V gene. The CDR3 totals 14 residues. CDR3 nucleotide sequence: TGTGCCAGCAGCCAAACGAGGAGACAAGAGACCCAGTACTTC. It is translated as CASSQTRRQETQYF.

The chain recombines TRBV15 with TRBJ2-6, with 12 bases fitting TRBD2. The CDR3 consists of 18 residues. Germline lookup yields CDR1 LNHNV and CDR2 YYDKDF (reference sequence). With V trimmed by 2 bases and J by 2 bases, 4 bases remained unmatched. CDR3: CATSRRTSGITGANVLTF. CDR3 in DNA: TGTGCCACCAGCAGAAGGACTAGCGGGATTACTGGGGCCAACGTCCTGACTTTC.

J is TRBJ2-3 and V is TRBV30; D is ambiguous. Germline V CDR1 and CDR2: GTSNPN, SVGIG (reference sequence). Trimming removed 0 bases at V and 2 bases at J, with 6 bases between. This CDR3 has 13 amino acids. The CDR3 loop is CAWSVSHTDTQYF. In nucleotides, the CDR3 is TGTGCCTGGAGTGTCTCCCACACAGATACGCAGTATTTT.

This clonotype was seen a few times. The chain is built from TRBV20-1 and TRBJ2-3; 16 bases line up with TRBD2. The germline CDR1 and CDR2 sequences are DFQATT and SNEGSKA (reference sequence). Trimming at V came to 0 bases and at J to 3 bases, leaving 18 bases not matched to a gene. This CDR3 region has 22 residues. The CDR3 loop reads CSAREPPRVGTSGRVMTDTQYF. In DNA, the CDR3 is TGCAGTGCTAGAGAGCCCCCAAGGGTCGGGACTAGCGGGAGGGTGATGACAGATACGCAGTATTTT.

This clonotype was observed a few times. V and J are TRBV20-1 and TRBJ2-4; D is undetermined. Germline CDR1 and CDR2: DFQATT and SNEGSKA (reference sequence). The V end lost 3 bases, the J end lost 1 base, and 4 bases lay between the germline ends. The CDR3 consists of 12 residues. The CDR3 spells CSASGAKNIQYF. The CDR3 nucleotides are TGCAGTGCTAGCGGCGCCAAAAACATTCAGTACTTC.

The J gene is TRBJ2-2, the V gene TRBV5-1; 7 bases agree with TRBD2. The V segment lost 0 bases and the J segment 4 bases; nucleotides outside the gene matches: 3. This CDR3 region has 15 residues. Germline V gene lookup returns CDR1 SGHRS and CDR2 YFSETQ. CDR3 DNA: TGCGCCAGCAGCTTGGCGGGGGGAGGCACCGGGGAGCTGTTTTTT. Translated: CASSLAGGGTGELFF.

This chain connects TRBV4-1 to TRBJ1-2; 8 bases fit TRBD1. The CDR3 length is 15 residues. In germline, CDR1 is MGHRA, CDR2 YSYEKL. The junction had 9 bases not matched to a gene; V was cut back by 2 bases and J by 7 bases. DNA of the CDR3: TGCGCCAGCAGCCAACCATCCAGGGGGCTTGTTGGCTACACCTTC. This sequence encodes CASSQPSRGLVGYTF.

The chain links TRBV11-2 to TRBJ2-3; 10 bases are a match to TRBD2. The CDR3 contains 14 residues. The germline gives CDR1 SGHAT, CDR2 FQNNGV. With V trimmed by 3 bases and J by 7 bases, 4 bases remained unmatched. Written as DNA, the CDR3 is TGTGCCAGCAGCTTGGGGACTAGCGTCAATACGCAGTATTTT. This translates into CASSLGTSVNTQYF.

The CDR3 region has the DNA TGTGCCACCGCGGGACAGCCATCCTACGAGCAGTACTTC. Translated, it gives CATAGQPSYEQYF. The rearrangement uses TRBV28 and TRBJ2-7; the D gene is possibly TRBD1 (7 bases). CDR1 and CDR2 from the germline V gene are MDHEN and SYDVKM. The CDR3 is 13 residues long. V was pared by 10 bases and J by 1 base, with 14 bases between.

The V and J genes are TRBV6-1 and TRBJ2-1, with TRBD1 as a possible D gene (7 bases). V dropped 4 bases and J dropped 2 bases, with 15 bases sitting between them. Per the germline V gene, CDR1 is MNHNS and CDR2 is SASEGT. The CDR3 runs 16 residues. The CDR3 region has the DNA TGTGCCAGCAGTGTCCGGGGGACAGCCACCTACAATGAGCAGTTCTTC. Translation gives CASSVRGTATYNEQFF.

The genes are TRBV15 and TRBJ2-3; 16 nucleotides line up with TRBD2. The V gene's germline CDR1 is LNHNV and CDR2 YYDKDF (reference sequence). The CDR3 is 17 amino acids. V gave up 3 bases and J gave up 4 bases; unmatched junction bases: 4. CDR3 DNA: TGTGCCACCAGCAGGGGACTAGCGGGAGGGGTCCCAGATACGCAGTATTTT. As protein: CATSRGLAGGVPDTQYF. Looking up the rest from reference TRBV15 and TRBJ2-3 gives the full variable domain: DAMVIQNPRYQVTQFGKPVTLSCSQTLNHNVMYWYQQKSSQAPKLLFHYYDKDFNNEADTPDNFQSRRPNTSFCFLDIRSPGLGDTAMYLCATSRGLAGGVPDTQYFGPGTRLTVL.

The gene calls are TRBV20-1 and TRBJ2-1, with D perhaps matching TRBD2 (6 bases). V gave up 0 bases and J gave up 9 bases, with 27 bases separating them. The CDR3 sequence is 18 residues long. Per germline, CDR1 DFQATT and CDR2 SNEGSKA (reference sequence). CDR3 region: CSARDTWREAGMGGEQFF. For the CDR3, the DNA is TGCAGTGCTAGAGATACATGGAGGGAGGCCGGGATGGGGGGTGAGCAGTTCTTC.

The rearrangement uses TRBV7-8 and TRBJ2-7; D is unclear. The germline gives CDR1 SGHVS, CDR2 FQNEAQ. V lost 5 bases and J lost 2, with 7 bases in between. The CDR3 has 12 residues. CDR3 amino acids: CASSQETYEQYF. CDR3 sequence (DNA): TGTGCCAGCAGCCAGGAGACCTACGAGCAGTACTTC.

V is TRBV20-1 and J is TRBJ2-7; TRBD1 agrees at 7 bases. This CDR3 comprises 13 residues. The trim removed 0 bases at V and 4 bases at J, leaving 3 bases unmatched. Per the germline V gene, CDR1 is DFQATT and CDR2 is SNEGSKA (reference sequence). The CDR3 spells CSARDGTVYEQYF. CDR3 nucleotides: TGCAGTGCTAGAGATGGGACAGTATACGAGCAGTACTTC.

The chain is built from TRBV19 and TRBJ2-7, with 7 bases that match TRBD2. V lost 1 base, J lost 5 bases, and 5 bases stayed unmatched. This CDR3 contains 14 residues. CDR1 and CDR2 from the germline V gene are LNHDA and SQIVND (reference sequence). In DNA, the CDR3 is TGTGCCAGTAGTATAGCGCGAAGCGGGAACGAGCAGTACTTC. Translation gives CASSIARSGNEQYF. The variable domain in full, with the rest retrieved from reference TRBV19 and TRBJ2-7, is DGGITQSPKYLFRKEGQNVTLSCEQNLNHDAMYWYRQDPGQGLRLIYYSQIVNDFQKGDIAEGYSVSREKKESFPLTVTSAQKNPTAFYLCASSIARSGNEQYFGPGTRLTVT.

Remarks on this clonotype: Sequence at one end of the junction differs from germline and may be a read error. The V and J genes are TRBV7-9 and TRBJ2-7, with TRBD1 identical over 10 bases. Germline loops: CDR1 SEHNR, CDR2 FQNEAQ (reference sequence). The CDR3 spans 12 residues. The CDR3 loop is CASSSRGTGASF. In nucleotides, the CDR3 is TGTGCCAGCAGCAGCCGGGGGACAGGGGCGTCTTTC.

The gene calls are TRBV19 and TRBJ2-3, with TRBD1 matching over 9 bases. The CDR3 sequence is 16 residues long. Germline trimming cut 5 bases from V and 2 bases from J; bases unmatched to any gene: 8. Germline-derived CDR1 and CDR2 are LNHDA and SQIVND (reference sequence). CDR3 residues: CASSFDRGSFTDTQYF. Here the CDR3 DNA reads TGTGCCAGTAGTTTCGACAGGGGGTCTTTCACAGATACGCAGTATTTT.

The genes are TRBV20-1 and TRBJ2-3; 13 nucleotides line up with TRBD2. Germline V gene lookup returns CDR1 DFQATT and CDR2 SNEGSKA (reference sequence). With V trimmed by 6 bases and J by 8 bases, 5 bases remained unmatched. The CDR3 consists of 13 residues. The CDR3, as DNA: TGCAGTGCCAGGACTAGCGGGAGTCCTACGCAGTATTTT. This codes for CSARTSGSPTQYF.

This rearrangement joins TRBV20-1 to TRBJ1-4, with TRBD1 as a possible D gene (5 bases). This CDR3 region has 12 residues. Germline assignment: CDR1 DFQATT and CDR2 SNEGSKA (reference sequence). The germline V and J ends were trimmed by 6 bases and 7 bases, with 12 bases remaining between them. CDR3 sequence reads: CSANGQSEKLFF. In DNA, the CDR3 is TGCAGTGCGAACGGACAATCTGAAAAACTGTTTTTT.